This TCR beta chain derives from a study of blood T cell repertoires in COVID-19. CDR3 length: 15 amino acids. CDR1 and CDR2 from the germline V gene are LGHNT and FRNRAP. V was shortened by 2 bases and J by 3 bases, with 13 bases between the two germline ends. Sequenced by immunoSEQ multiplex PCR; TCRdb stores in-frame clones only, minus some. The sample includes 180,000 or so clones, about 85% of them seen just once. The sample consisted of peripheral blood. The receptor was isolated from a woman at least 80 years old in a cohort sampled during active or convalescent COVID-19. This rearrangement joins TRBV12-5 to TRBJ1-1, with D perhaps matching TRBD1 (5 bases). CDR3: CASGLSAGLYTEAFF. The CDR3 DNA reads as TGTGCTAGTGGTTTGTCGGCAGGGTTGTACACTGAAGCTTTCTTT.